These T cell receptor beta chains were read from a single sample in a study of regulatory T cells in long-lasting Graves disease. TCRdb reanalysed the multiplex PCR reads using MiXCR and keeps one entry per CDR3 protein. The sample yields approximately 480,000 distinct CDR3 sequences, about a sixth seen once. A further study also used this sample, focusing on T cells in Graves' hyperthyroidism and ophthalmopathy.

The sample was peripheral blood mononuclear cells (PBMCs), taken at new diagnosis, from a patient treated with antithyroid drugs. The receptor set was obtained from a man aged 35 to 55 with Graves disease. The CDR3 runs from the conserved cysteine through the conserved F or W. A D gene is named only where the DNA matches it firmly. Expanded clones are given a class, and other clones once, few, many or no size at all.

. | TRBJ2-7 | TRBV30 | . | CSWSGAGIPYEQYF | TGTTCCTGGAGTGGGGCAGGAATCCCCTACGAGCAGTACTTC
TRBD1 | TRBJ2-2 | TRBV12-3/TRBV12-4 | few | CASTPTGGAPGELFF | TGTGCCAGCACCCCAACAGGGGGCGCCCCCGGGGAGCTGTTTTTT
. | TRBJ2-7 | TRBV3-1 | few | CASSQRLVAEQYF | TGTGCCAGCAGCCAAAGACTAGTTGCCGAGCAGTACTTC
. | TRBJ1-5 | TRBV9 | . | CASNRADNQPQHF | TGTGCCAGCAACCGGGCCGACAATCAGCCCCAGCATTTT
. | TRBJ2-7 | TRBV9 | . | CASSVAGTASEQYF | TGTGCCAGCAGCGTAGCGGGAACAGCCAGCGAGCAGTACTTC
TRBD1 | TRBJ1-1 | TRBV30 | many | CAWRATGSAEAFF | TGTGCCTGGAGAGCGACAGGGAGCGCTGAAGCTTTCTTT
TRBD1 | TRBJ1-1 | TRBV12-3/TRBV12-4 | . | CAIGQGITEAFF | TGTGCCATAGGACAGGGGATCACTGAAGCTTTCTTT
TRBD1 | TRBJ2-7 | TRBV15 | . | CASSFLGQGPYEQYF | TGTGCCAGCAGCTTCCTCGGACAGGGACCCTACGAGCAGTACTTC
. | TRBJ1-1 | TRBV6-2/TRBV6-3 | . | CASSYYGRTEAFF | TGTGCCAGCAGTTACTATGGGAGGACTGAAGCTTTCTTT
TRBD2 | TRBJ2-2 | TRBV28 | many | CASSSAGDPLGELFF | TGTGCCAGCAGTTCCGCGGGAGACCCCCTCGGGGAGCTGTTTTTT
. | TRBJ2-5 | TRBV3-1 | many | CASSQARDPQETQYF | TGTGCCAGCAGCCAAGCGAGAGACCCACAAGAGACCCAGTACTTC
. | TRBJ2-5 | TRBV20-1 | many | CSAAGETQYF | TGCAGTGCAGCAGGGGAGACCCAGTACTTC
TRBD2 | TRBJ2-7 | TRBV20-1 | many | CSARGGSGSTDSYEQYF | TGCAGTGCTAGAGGTGGTAGCGGGAGTACTGACTCCTACGAGCAGTACTTC
. | TRBJ2-4 | TRBV2 | . | CASTERPLAKNIQYF | TGTGCCAGCACCGAGAGACCCCTAGCCAAAAACATTCAGTACTTC
. | TRBJ2-7 | TRBV19 | few | CASSEVTYEQYF | TGTGCCAGTAGCGAGGTTACCTACGAGCAGTACTTC
TRBD2 | TRBJ2-7 | TRBV7-8 | many | CASSLEATSGKGEQYF | TGTGCCAGCAGCTTAGAGGCCACTAGCGGGAAAGGGGAGCAGTACTTC
. | TRBJ1-1 | TRBV7-9 | few | CASSLGTLNARRRDNTEAFF | TGTGCCAGCAGCTTAGGGACCCTAAACGCGAGGAGACGGGATAATACTGAAGCTTTCTTT
. | TRBJ2-7 | TRBV19 | many | CASSNPSDFRNEQYF | TGTGCCAGTAGTAACCCCTCGGACTTCCGCAACGAGCAGTACTTC
TRBD1 | TRBJ2-2 | TRBV14 | once | CASSRQGFGTGELFF | TGTGCCAGCAGTCGACAGGGTTTCGGGACCGGGGAGCTGTTTTTT
TRBD2 | TRBJ2-1 | TRBV7-9 | . | CASSLPGLAGVDEQFF | TGTGCCAGCAGCCTACCGGGACTAGCGGGAGTGGATGAGCAGTTCTTC
. | TRBJ2-2 | TRBV5-6 | many | CASSDPPNTGELFF | TGTGCCAGCAGCGACCCTCCGAACACCGGGGAGCTGTTTTTT
TRBD1 | TRBJ2-2 | TRBV7-9 | . | CASRSRDRVAGELFF | TGTGCCAGCAGATCCCGGGACAGGGTGGCCGGGGAGCTGTTTTTT
TRBD1 | TRBJ2-7 | TRBV11-1 | many | CASSQRDRGQGEQYF | TGTGCCAGCAGCCAACGTGACAGGGGGCAAGGCGAGCAGTACTTC
TRBD2 | TRBJ2-5 | TRBV12-3/TRBV12-4 | . | CASSLSGSGGETQYF | TGTGCCAGCAGCCTTAGCGGGAGTGGCGGGGAGACCCAGTACTTC
. | TRBJ2-1 | TRBV20-1 | . | CSASSNEQFF | TGCAGTGCTAGCTCCAATGAGCAGTTCTTC
. | TRBJ1-6 | TRBV18 | many | CASSPEYNSPLHF | TGTGCCAGCTCACCGGAGTATAATTCACCCCTCCACTTT
TRBD1 | TRBJ2-3 | TRBV28 | many | CASNGQGADTQYF | TGTGCCAGCAACGGACAGGGCGCAGATACGCAGTATTTT
TRBD1 | TRBJ2-2 | TRBV28 | many | CASSQPGQGESGELFF | TGTGCCAGCAGTCAGCCGGGACAGGGGGAATCCGGGGAGCTGTTTTTT
. | TRBJ2-7 | TRBV11-2 | medium-sized | CASSPFSRGGEQYF | TGTGCCAGCAGCCCTTTCTCCAGGGGAGGCGAGCAGTACTTC
. | TRBJ2-2 | TRBV5-1 | many | CASSLGLLNTGELFF | TGCGCCAGCAGCCTGGGACTCCTGAACACCGGGGAGCTGTTTTTT
. | TRBJ2-7 | TRBV28 | many | CATQGLYEQYF | TGTGCCACCCAAGGACTCTACGAGCAGTACTTC
TRBD1 | TRBJ1-5 | TRBV11-3 | . | CASSYATGRNQPQHF | TGTGCCAGCAGCTACGCGACAGGGAGAAATCAGCCCCAGCATTTT
. | TRBJ2-5 | TRBV6-2/TRBV6-3 | many | CASSKGPRRETQYF | TGTGCCAGCAGTAAGGGCCCCCGGCGGGAGACCCAGTACTTC
. | TRBJ1-5 | TRBV28 | many | CASSLSGYGQPQHF | TGTGCCAGCAGTTTATCAGGGTACGGTCAGCCCCAGCATTTT
. | TRBJ2-1 | TRBV5-1 | many | CASHKGGHEQFF | TGCGCCAGCCACAAGGGGGGGCATGAGCAGTTCTTC
. | TRBJ2-7 | TRBV4-2 | . | CASSQDKSYEQYF | TGTGCCAGCAGCCAAGACAAGTCCTACGAGCAGTACTTC